This T cell receptor beta chain was profiled in a study of T-cell memory formation after mild COVID-19. CDR1 is MNHNY and CDR2 is SVGAGI in the germline V gene (reference sequence). Trimming removed 6 bases at V and 4 bases at J, with 9 bases between. This CDR3 spans 12 amino acids. TCRdb recomputed calls from the 5' RACE reads with MiXCR, one row per CDR3 protein. Of a few hundred thousand distinct CDR3 sequences detected, under 20% appear once; the ten largest clones hold 22%. The source material was PBMCs or a T cell subset sorted from them (not recorded which). The sequence derives from a young man who had mild COVID-19 (a few samples of this study predate the infection). Cell type and time point are not known. This rearrangement joins TRBV6-6 to TRBJ1-1; D is possibly TRBD1 (5 bases). CDR3 region: CASRGDGTEAFF. The CDR3 nucleotides are TGTGCCAGCAGAGGGGATGGCACTGAAGCTTTCTTT.